This T cell receptor (beta chain) was identified during a study of T cells in Graves' hyperthyroidism and ophthalmopathy. Turning to this clonotype: This sequence may be a read error, since a much larger clone differs from it by one base.

Germline V lookup: CDR1 SNHLY, CDR2 FYNNEI. The CDR3 has 15 residues. RNA transcripts gave rise to amplified TCR beta CDR3 regions. During a first-round RT-PCR of the TCR CDR3, the HTBI primer set was used. TCRdb re-called the multiplex PCR reads with MiXCR, one entry per CDR3 protein. The sample includes 300,000 to 400,000 distinct CDR3 sequences, 15% to 20% of them seen just once. The source of this sequence is a woman aged 45-65 years with Graves' hyperthyroidism. The sample was blood. The genes are TRBV2 and TRBJ1-1; tentative D call: TRBD1 (5 bases). CDR3 nucleotide sequence: TGTACCAGCAGTGAATTGTACAGGCCTAACACTGAAGCTTTCTTT. Its translation: CTSSELYRPNTEAFF.